The subject of this entry is one T cell receptor (beta chain). Its antigen is not known. The source of the sample is a study of T cells in Graves' hyperthyroidism and ophthalmopathy. Findings of the study overall: The model's output predicted ophthalmopathy at a median of roughly 6.9 months prior to onset.

Using RNA transcripts as the source, TCR beta CDR3 regions were amplified. Researchers ran a first-round RT-PCR on the TCR CDR3 using the HTBI primer set. A single record per CDR3 protein comes from TCRdb applying MiXCR to the multiplex PCR reads. The sample holds 490,000 or so distinct CDR3 sequences, 22% seen once. The V gene lost 4 bases and the J gene lost 8 bases, with 14 bases spanning the gap. CDR1 MNHNS and CDR2 SASEGT come from the germline V gene. The CDR3 extends over 13 amino acids. The TCR sequence derives from a woman between 65 and 79 years old with Graves' ophthalmopathy. The chain is built from TRBV6-1 and TRBJ1-2; TRBD1 might be the D (6 bases). Material for sequencing was blood. The DNA of the CDR3 is TGTGCCAGCAGTGTCCCCACAGGGCAAGGCTACACCTTC. Its translation: CASSVPTGQGYTF.